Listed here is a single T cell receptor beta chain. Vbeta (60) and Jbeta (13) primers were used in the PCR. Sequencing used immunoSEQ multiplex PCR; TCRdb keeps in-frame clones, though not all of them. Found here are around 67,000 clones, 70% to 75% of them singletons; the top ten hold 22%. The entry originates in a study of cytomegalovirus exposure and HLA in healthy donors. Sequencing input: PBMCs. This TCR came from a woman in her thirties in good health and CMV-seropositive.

The CDR3 DNA follows: TGTGCCAGCAGTTTAACATTGAACACTGAAGCTTTCTTT. Translated, it gives CASSLTLNTEAFF. The genes are TRBV6-5 and TRBJ1-1; no reliable D call. The CDR3 sequence is 13 residues long. Trimming left V 4 bases short and J 0 bases short, with 6 bases between. The germline V gene has CDR1 MNHEY and CDR2 SVGAGI.